This T cell receptor (beta chain) originates from a study of control samples from healthy donors and cancer patients (dated by TCRdb to about 2020). Libraries came from the immunoSEQ multiplex PCR assay. What TCRdb holds here is the immuneACCESS table cut down to in-frame rearrangements. Part of the clones is not present; checked against another copy, under half of the missing clones reflect an unresolved V gene, and the others are unexplained. Present in this sample are approximately 120,000 clones, roughly 84% of which were seen just once. The top ten hold around 8.7% of the sample. A remark on this clone: Its antigen is still unknown. Within one base of it there is no much larger clone, and no base qualities were kept. The same CDR3 also results from other DNA sequences found in this sample.

A distance of 6 bases separates the germline ends of V and J, which lose 0 bases and 0 bases respectively. CDR1 and CDR2 are drawn from the germline V gene: KGHSH, LQKENI. Including the terminal cysteine and phenylalanine, the CDR3 comprises 15 residues. The DNA shown is the 45-base CDR3, in frame from base 1. The source is a man between 40 and 49 years old in good health. The V and J segments used are TRBV18 and TRBJ1-3; no confident D gene assignment can be made. The sequenced sample consisted of blood. This receptor has the CDR3 CASSPPVGSGNTIYF. The DNA reads as follows: TGTGCCAGCTCACCACCGGTGGGCTCTGGAAACACCATATATTTT.